The source of this TCR beta chain is a study of blood T cell repertoires in COVID-19. On the study more broadly: COVID-19 samples from acute and convalescent phases originated in the United States, Italy and Spain. Sources were T cells, B-cell-depleted T cells, or PBMCs; the material itself was cDNA or gDNA.

Per germline, CDR1 KGHDR and CDR2 SFDVKD. V was clipped by 3 bases and J by 8 bases; unmatched bases: 8. This CDR3 region has 15 residues. In the authors' workflow: Amplified reference gene primers provided the basis for estimating nucleated cell counts. Here immunoSEQ multiplex PCR was the method, and the copy in TCRdb shows in-frame clones only, minus some. V and J calls and clone size are copied from that table; D and trimming were computed from the DNA. In the table there are about 100,000 clones, just under 80% of which are singletons. The V and J genes are TRBV24-1 and TRBJ2-1; 8 bases align to TRBD1. This clonotype was obtained from a woman aged 70-85 years with acute or convalescent COVID-19. Sequencing was carried out using peripheral blood. CDR3 protein: CATSDHGQGRDEQFF. The CDR3 bases are TGTGCCACCAGTGATCATGGACAGGGTAGGGATGAGCAGTTCTTC.